Detailed here is one T cell receptor (beta chain). Method: immunoSEQ multiplex PCR; TCRdb's copy keeps in-frame clones and lacks some. The sample includes over 200,000 clones, over 80% of them seen just once. The data derive from a study of blood T cell repertoires in COVID-19. The overall study: Samples taken during acute and convalescent COVID-19 were collected in the United States, Italy and Spain.

Germline CDR1 reads LGHNA; CDR2 reads YSLEER. The CDR3 totals 15 residues. J was trimmed by 2 bases and V by 3 bases; bases with no gene match: 6. The TCR was taken from a woman between 65 and 79 years old with active or convalescent COVID-19. The chain employs TRBV4-3 and TRBJ1-2; 7 bases agree with TRBD1. The sequenced sample was peripheral blood. This chain's CDR3 is CASSQGAGGNYGYTF. The CDR3 DNA follows: TGCGCCAGCAGCCAGGGAGCAGGGGGAAACTATGGCTACACCTTC.